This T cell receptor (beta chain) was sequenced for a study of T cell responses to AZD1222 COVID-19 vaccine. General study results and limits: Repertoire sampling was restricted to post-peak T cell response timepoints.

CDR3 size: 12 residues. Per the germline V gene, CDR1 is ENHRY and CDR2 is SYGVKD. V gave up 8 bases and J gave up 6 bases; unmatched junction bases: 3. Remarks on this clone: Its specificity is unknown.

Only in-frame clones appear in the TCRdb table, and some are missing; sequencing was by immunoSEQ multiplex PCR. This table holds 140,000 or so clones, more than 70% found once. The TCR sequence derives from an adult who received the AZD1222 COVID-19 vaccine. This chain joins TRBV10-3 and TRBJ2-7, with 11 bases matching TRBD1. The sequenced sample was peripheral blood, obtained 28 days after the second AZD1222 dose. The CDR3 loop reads CAIGDRGVEQYF. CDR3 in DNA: TGTGCCATCGGGGACAGGGGGGTCGAGCAGTACTTC.